This section outlines one T cell receptor beta chain sequence together with its context. Antigen: not known. This specimen comes from a study of PD-1 blockade in classical Hodgkin lymphoma. Turning to the study itself: Every 2 weeks, patients had 3 mg/kg nivolumab intravenously.

V was clipped by 5 bases and J by 0 bases; unmatched bases: 14. The CDR3 is 19 residues long. CDR1 is WSHSY and CDR2 is SAAADI in the germline V gene. Profiling relied on immunoSEQ multiplex PCR, and the TCRdb table lists in-frame clones only, not all of them. The repertoire has fewer than 100,000 clones, roughly 92% of them found once; the top ten carry roughly 2.8%. All patients relapsed after autologous stem cell transplantation, and brentuximab vedotin exposure varied. Findings of the study overall: Baseline diversity resembling that of newly diagnosed patients was seen in complete responders. Newly diagnosed patients reportedly had lower baseline TCR diversity than healthy donors.

V usage is TRBV10-2 and J usage is TRBJ1-5; 9 nucleotides align to TRBD1. The TCR comes from a human donor with classical Hodgkin lymphoma. Here the sequenced sample was peripheral blood mononuclear cells (PBMCs), taken at baseline. The CDR3 loop reads CASSKRTGATLNSNQPQHF. CDR3 bases: TGCGCCAGCAGTAAGAGGACAGGGGCGACCCTAAATAGCAATCAGCCCCAGCATTTT.